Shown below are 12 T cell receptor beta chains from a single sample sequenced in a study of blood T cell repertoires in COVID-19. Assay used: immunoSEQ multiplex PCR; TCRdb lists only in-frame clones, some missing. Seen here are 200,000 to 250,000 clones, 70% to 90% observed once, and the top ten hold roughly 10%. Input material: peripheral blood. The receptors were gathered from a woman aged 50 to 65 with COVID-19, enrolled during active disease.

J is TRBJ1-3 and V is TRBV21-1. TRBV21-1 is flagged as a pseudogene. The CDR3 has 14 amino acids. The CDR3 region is CATHPPGSGNTIYF. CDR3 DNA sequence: TGTGCCACCCACCCCCCCGGCTCTGGAAACACCATATATTTT.

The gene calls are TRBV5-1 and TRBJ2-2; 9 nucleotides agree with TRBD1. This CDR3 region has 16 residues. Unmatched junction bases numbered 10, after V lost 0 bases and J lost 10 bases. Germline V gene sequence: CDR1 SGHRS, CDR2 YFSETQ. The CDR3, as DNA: TGCGCCAGCAGCTTGGGGGACAGGGTGGCTAGCGAGGAGCTGTTTTTT. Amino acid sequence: CASSLGDRVASEELFF.

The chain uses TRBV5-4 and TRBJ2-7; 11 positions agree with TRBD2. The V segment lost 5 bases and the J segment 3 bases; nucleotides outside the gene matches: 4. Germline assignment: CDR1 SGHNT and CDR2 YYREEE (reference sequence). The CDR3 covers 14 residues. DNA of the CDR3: TGTGCCAGCAGTTTAGCGGGGGGGCGCTACGAGCAGTACTTC. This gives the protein CASSLAGGRYEQYF.

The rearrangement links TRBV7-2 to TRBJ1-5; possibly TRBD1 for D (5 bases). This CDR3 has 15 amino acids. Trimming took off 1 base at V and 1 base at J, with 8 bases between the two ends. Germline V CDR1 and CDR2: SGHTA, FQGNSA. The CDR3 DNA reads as TGTGCCAGCAGCTTAGTTCAGGGAAGCAATCAGCCCCAGCATTTT. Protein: CASSLVQGSNQPQHF. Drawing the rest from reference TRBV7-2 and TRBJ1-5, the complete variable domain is GAGVSQSPSNKVTEKGKDVELRCDPISGHTALYWYRQSLGQGLEFLIYFQGNSAPDKSGLPSDRFSAERTGGSVSTLTIQRTQQEDSAVYLCASSLVQGSNQPQHFGDGTRLSIL.

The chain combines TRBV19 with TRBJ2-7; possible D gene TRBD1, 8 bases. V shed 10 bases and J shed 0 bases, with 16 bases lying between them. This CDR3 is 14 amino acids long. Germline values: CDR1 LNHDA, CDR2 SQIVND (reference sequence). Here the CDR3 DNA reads TGTGCCACCGGACAGGGCGGGAGCTCCTACGAGCAGTACTTC. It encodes CATGQGGSSYEQYF.

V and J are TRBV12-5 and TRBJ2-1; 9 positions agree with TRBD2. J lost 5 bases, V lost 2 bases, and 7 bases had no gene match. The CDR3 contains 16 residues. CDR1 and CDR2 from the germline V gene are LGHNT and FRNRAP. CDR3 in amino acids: CASGLSTLAGNNEQFF. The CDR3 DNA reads TGTGCTAGTGGTTTGAGTACGCTAGCGGGAAACAATGAGCAGTTCTTC.

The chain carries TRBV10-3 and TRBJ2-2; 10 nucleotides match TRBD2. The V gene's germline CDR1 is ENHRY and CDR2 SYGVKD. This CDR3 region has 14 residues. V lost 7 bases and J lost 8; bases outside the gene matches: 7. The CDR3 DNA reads TGTGCCATCATGCGAGCGGGGGGGACAGGGGAGCTGTTTTTT. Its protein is CAIMRAGGTGELFF.

CDR3 in DNA: TGTGCCAGCAGCTTGGCCAGGGGGCACAATGAGCAGTTCTTC. Its translation: CASSLARGHNEQFF. This chain joins TRBV11-3 and TRBJ2-1, with 8 positions matching TRBD1. With V trimmed by 3 bases and J by 5 bases, 3 bases remained unmatched. Per germline, CDR1 SGHNT and CDR2 YENEEA. The CDR3 is 14 amino acids.

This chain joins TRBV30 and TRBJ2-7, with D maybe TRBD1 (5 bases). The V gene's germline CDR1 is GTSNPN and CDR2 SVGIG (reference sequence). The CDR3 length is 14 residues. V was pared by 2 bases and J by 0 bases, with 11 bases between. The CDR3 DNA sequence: TGTGCCTGGAGTAGGGGAAGGAGCTCCTACGAGCAGTACTTC. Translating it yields CAWSRGRSSYEQYF.

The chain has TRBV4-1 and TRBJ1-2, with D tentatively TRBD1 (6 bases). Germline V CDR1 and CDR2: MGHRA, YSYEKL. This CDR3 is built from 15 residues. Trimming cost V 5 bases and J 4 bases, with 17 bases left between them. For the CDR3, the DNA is TGCGCCAGCAGCGTACAGGGAAAGTCATTCTATGGCTACACCTTC. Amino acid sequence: CASSVQGKSFYGYTF.

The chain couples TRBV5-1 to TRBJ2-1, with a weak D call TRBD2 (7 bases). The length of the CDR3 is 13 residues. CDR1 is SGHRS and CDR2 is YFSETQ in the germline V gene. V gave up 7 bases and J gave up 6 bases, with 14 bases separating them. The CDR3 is CASGGGPTNEQFF. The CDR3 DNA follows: TGCGCCAGCGGGGGGGGCCCGACCAATGAGCAGTTCTTC. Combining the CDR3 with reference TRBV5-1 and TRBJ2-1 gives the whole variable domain KAGVTQTPRYLIKTRGQQVTLSCSPISGHRSVSWYQQTPGQGLQFLFEYFSETQRNKGNFPGRFSGRQFSNSRSEMNVSTLELGDSALYLCASGGGPTNEQFFGPGTRLTVL.

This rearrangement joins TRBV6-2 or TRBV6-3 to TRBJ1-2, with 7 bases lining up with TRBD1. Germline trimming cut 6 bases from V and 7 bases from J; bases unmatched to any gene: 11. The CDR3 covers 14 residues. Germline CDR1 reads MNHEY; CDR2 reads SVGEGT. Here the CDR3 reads CASSFTGANVGYTF. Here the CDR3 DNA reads TGTGCCAGCAGCTTCACAGGGGCAAACGTTGGCTACACCTTC.